The 25 T cell receptor beta chains listed next were all sequenced from one sample in a study of blood T cell repertoires in COVID-19. Some clones are missing from TCRdb's copy, which holds only in-frame ones; the method was immunoSEQ multiplex PCR. The top ten hold just over 2.5% of the sample, which has 77,000 or so clones, about 74% seen once. Source material: peripheral blood. The receptors derive from a human donor with acute or convalescent COVID-19. The donor label of this sample is uncertain.

The chain links TRBV15 to TRBJ2-1; TRBD2 matches 11 bases. V was pared by 1 base and J by 9 bases, with 5 bases of the junction left unmatched. Germline assignment: CDR1 LNHNV and CDR2 YYDKDF (reference sequence). This CDR3 spans 15 amino acids. This chain's CDR3 is CATSRVQTSGAEQFF. The CDR3 coding sequence is TGTGCCACCAGCAGAGTTCAGACTAGCGGGGCTGAGCAGTTCTTC.

The J gene is TRBJ2-1, the V gene TRBV14; 14 bases map to TRBD2. Germline assignment: CDR1 SGHDN and CDR2 FVKESK. The CDR3 is made up of 15 amino acids. With 4 bases clipped from V and 6 bases from J, the junction kept 2 bases outside the gene matches. The CDR3 is CASSPGLAGGNEQFF. CDR3 coding DNA: TGTGCCAGCAGCCCCGGACTAGCGGGGGGCAATGAGCAGTTCTTC. Combining the CDR3 with reference TRBV14 and TRBJ2-1 gives the whole variable domain EAGVTQFPSHSVIEKGQTVTLRCDPISGHDNLYWYRRVMGKEIKFLLHFVKESKQDESGMPNNRFLAERTGGTYSTLKVQPAELEDSGVYFCASSPGLAGGNEQFFGPGTRLTVL.

The V call is TRBV7-2, the J call TRBJ1-2, with 8 bases that match TRBD1. Trimming cost V 5 bases and J 6 bases; bases outside gene matches: 11. This CDR3 has 15 residues. Germline values: CDR1 SGHTA, CDR2 FQGNSA. Here the CDR3 reads CASSTLSGQVDGYTF. CDR3 coding DNA: TGTGCCAGCAGCACCCTCTCGGGACAGGTCGATGGCTACACCTTC.

This chain uses TRBV29-1 with TRBJ2-5, with 8 bases lining up with TRBD2. The germline V gene encodes CDR1 SQVTM and CDR2 ANQGSEA. The CDR3 contains 14 residues. Germline trimming cut 6 bases from V and 1 base from J; bases unmatched to any gene: 7. CDR3 in DNA: TGCAGCGTAAAAGCGGGGGCCCTCCAAGAGACCCAGTACTTC. Translation: CSVKAGALQETQYF.

This clone has only a few counts. The chain links TRBV12-3 or TRBV12-4 to TRBJ1-1; D possibly corresponds to TRBD1 (5 bases). The germline V and J ends were trimmed by 1 base and 9 bases, with 9 bases remaining between them. CDR3 length: 12 residues. The DNA for the CDR3 is TGTGCCAGCAGTTTAGAGGGGTCACAAGCTTTCTTT. Translation: CASSLEGSQAFF.

This sequence joins TRBV19 and TRBJ1-2; D gene ambiguous. CDR3 size: 14 residues. Germline CDR1 and CDR2: LNHDA and SQIVND (reference sequence). Trimming took 3 bases from V and 3 from J, leaving 11 bases between them. CDR3 sequence: CASSIRGRHYGYTF. The CDR3 nucleotides read TGTGCCAGTAGTATCCGCGGAAGGCACTATGGCTACACCTTC.

The J gene is TRBJ1-5, the V gene TRBV12-3 or TRBV12-4, with 7 bases matching TRBD1. This CDR3 spans 13 amino acids. Unmatched junction bases numbered 4, after V lost 5 bases and J lost 6 bases. CDR3 coding DNA: TGTGCCAGCAGTCGACAGGGTATTCAGCCCCAGCATTTT. Translated, it gives CASSRQGIQPQHF.

The J gene is TRBJ2-2, the V gene TRBV5-4; a weak D match, TRBD2 (5 bases). Germline V gives CDR1 SGHNT, CDR2 YYREEE (reference sequence). This CDR3 contains 13 residues. The V end lost 4 bases, the J end lost 5 bases, and 9 bases lay between the germline ends. The CDR3 region has the DNA TGTGCCAGCAGCCCCGGACTGACCGGGGAGCTGTTTTTT. Residues: CASSPGLTGELFF.

The chain joins TRBV5-1 to TRBJ2-1; D is uncertain. The V gene's germline CDR1 is SGHRS and CDR2 YFSETQ. Trimming stripped 2 bases from V and 0 bases from J, with 21 bases between. The CDR3 covers 19 residues. The CDR3 here is CASSLALAGDGPSYNEQFF. CDR3 coding DNA: TGCGCCAGCAGCTTAGCTTTAGCCGGAGACGGCCCCTCCTACAATGAGCAGTTCTTC.

The V and J genes are TRBV3-1 (or the pseudogene TRBV3-2) and TRBJ2-1; TRBD2 aligns across 7 bases. Trimming took 2 bases from V and 9 from J; bases not matched to a gene: 7. Germline-derived CDR1 and CDR2 are LGHDT and YNNKEL (reference sequence). The CDR3 spans 14 residues. The DNA of the CDR3 is TGTGCCAGCAGCCAAAATGGACTAGTTCCTGAGCAGTTCTTC. Residues: CASSQNGLVPEQFF.

The chain combines TRBV5-8 with TRBJ2-6, with D unclear. V was pared by 2 bases and J by 2 bases, with 8 bases between. The CDR3 consists of 15 residues. CDR1 SGHTS and CDR2 YDEGEE come from the germline V gene. CDR3 sequence reads: CASSFGTAGANVLTF. The CDR3 DNA sequence: TGTGCCAGCAGCTTTGGAACAGCTGGGGCCAACGTCCTGACTTTC.

The chain uses TRBV6-5 and TRBJ2-5, with 8 bases aligning to TRBD1. Trimming removed 6 bases from V and 5 bases from J; junction bases left unmatched: 11. CDR1 MNHEY and CDR2 SVGAGI come from the germline V gene. The CDR3 is 15 residues long. The CDR3 region is CASRGTGNPGETQYF. The CDR3 DNA reads as TGTGCCAGCAGGGGGACAGGCAACCCGGGGGAGACCCAGTACTTC.

This clone was picked up one time. J is TRBJ1-6 and V is TRBV27; no definite D call. The CDR3 covers 17 residues. Trimming left V 2 bases short and J 8 bases short, with 19 bases between. Germline values: CDR1 MNHEY, CDR2 SMNVEV (reference sequence). Written as DNA, the CDR3 is TGTGCCAGCAGTTTACGACCCGGGGTGGGATGGGATTCACCCCTCCACTTT. It specifies CASSLRPGVGWDSPLHF.

This rearrangement joins TRBV18 to TRBJ2-7; TRBD1 matches 9 bases. From germline, CDR1 is KGHSH and CDR2 LQKENI. Trimming at V came to 2 bases and at J to 3 bases, leaving 5 bases not matched to a gene. The CDR3 runs to 15 residues. As DNA, the CDR3 is TGTGCCAGCTCACCAAACCGACAGGGGGTCTACGAGCAGTACTTC. Protein: CASSPNRQGVYEQYF.

A remark on this clone: One end of the junction varies from germline; a read error may be responsible. The identical CDR3 is also encoded by other nucleotide sequences in the sample. The V and J genes are TRBV28 and TRBJ2-2, with 10 bases identical to TRBD1. Germline V lookup: CDR1 MDHEN, CDR2 SYDVKM. This CDR3 region has 17 residues. DNA for the CDR3: TGTGCCAGCAGTATTACGGGACAGGGGCAACGCACCGGGGAGTTGTTTTTT. Amino acids: CASSITGQGQRTGELFF. The entire variable domain, with the rest obtained from reference TRBV28 and TRBJ2-2, is as follows: DVKVTQSSRYLVKRTGEKVFLECVQDMDHENMFWYRQDPGLGLRLIYFSYDVKMKEKGDIPEGYSVSREKKERFSLILESASTNQTSMYLCASSITGQGQRTGELFFGEGSRLTVL.

This clone came up once. The chain joins TRBV28 to TRBJ1-4, with 7 positions matching TRBD1. Per germline, CDR1 MDHEN and CDR2 SYDVKM. The ends lost 7 bases at V and 8 bases at J; junction bases unmatched: 7. This CDR3 has 13 residues. The CDR3 DNA is TGTGCCAGCACTCGACAGGGTCGAGAAAAACTGTTTTTT. Protein sequence: CASTRQGREKLFF.

The rearrangement joins TRBV6-6 to TRBJ1-2; 11 nucleotides align to TRBD1. The V gene end was trimmed by 5 bases and the J gene end by 3 bases; junction bases not matched to a gene: 5. This CDR3 has 15 residues. The germline V gene has CDR1 MNHNY and CDR2 SVGAGI (reference sequence). The CDR3 nucleotides are TGTGCCAGCAGTGTCCCGGGACAGGGGGACTATGGCTACACCTTC. Protein: CASSVPGQGDYGYTF.

The rearrangement joins TRBV15 to TRBJ2-6; D is undetermined. This CDR3 region has 17 residues. Trimming removed 1 base at V and 0 bases at J, with 10 bases between. Germline loops: CDR1 LNHNV, CDR2 YYDKDF (reference sequence). The CDR3 DNA sequence: TGTGCCACCAGCAGAGCTAACCCCTCCTCTGGGGCCAACGTCCTGACTTTC. It yields the protein CATSRANPSSGANVLTF.

This clone was recorded only once. The V gene is TRBV5-5, the J gene TRBJ1-4; 11 bases agree with TRBD1. Per the germline V gene, CDR1 is SGHKS and CDR2 is YYEKEE (reference sequence). This CDR3 comprises 15 residues. The trim removed 4 bases at V and 4 bases at J, leaving 3 bases unmatched. The CDR3 nucleotides read TGTGCCAGCAGCCTGGGACAGGGGGATAATGAAAAACTGTTTTTT. As protein: CASSLGQGDNEKLFF.

The chain couples TRBV14 to TRBJ2-5; TRBD2 agrees at 10 bases. The trim removed 0 bases at V and 5 bases at J, leaving 9 bases unmatched. CDR3 length: 17 residues. Germline CDR1 is SGHDN and CDR2 is FVKESK. The CDR3 reads CASSQDPSGRGRETQYF. For the CDR3, the DNA is TGTGCCAGCAGCCAAGATCCTAGCGGGAGAGGTCGGGAGACCCAGTACTTC.

A word on this clone: Within the sample, other DNA sequences also encode this same CDR3. The chain couples TRBV7-8 to TRBJ2-7; D is perhaps TRBD1 (5 bases). The CDR3 contains 13 residues. The germline gives CDR1 SGHVS, CDR2 FQNEAQ. V gave up 1 base and J gave up 6 bases, with 10 bases separating them. The DNA of the CDR3 is TGTGCCAGCAGCTTAGGGGGTAGGGGCGAGCAGTACTTC. Translated, it gives CASSLGGRGEQYF.

The chain joins TRBV10-3 to TRBJ2-5, with 10 bases matching TRBD2. This CDR3 is 14 amino acids long. Looked up from germline, CDR1 is ENHRY and CDR2 is SYGVKD. With 4 bases clipped from V and 3 bases from J, the junction kept 2 bases outside the gene matches. The CDR3 bases are TGTGCCATCAGTGGTACTAGCGGGGAAGAGACCCAGTACTTC. Translated, it gives CAISGTSGEETQYF.

This rearrangement joins TRBV7-9 to TRBJ1-1, with 7 bases aligning to TRBD1. V lost 4 bases, J lost 7 bases, and 6 bases stayed unmatched. Germline loops: CDR1 SEHNR, CDR2 FQNEAQ (reference sequence). This CDR3 is 13 amino acids long. This CDR3 reads CASSSQGRGEAFF. In DNA form, the CDR3 reads TGTGCCAGCAGCTCACAGGGGCGAGGTGAAGCTTTCTTT.

The chain carries TRBV28 and TRBJ2-7; no firm D call. The germline V gene encodes CDR1 MDHEN and CDR2 SYDVKM. The ends were cut back, 8 bases at V and 3 bases at J, with 20 bases in the middle. CDR3 length equals 15 residues. In DNA form, the CDR3 reads TGTGCCAGCCATAACGGCGGCCTACCGAGCTACGAGCAGTACTTC. Amino acids: CASHNGGLPSYEQYF.

The chain joins TRBV11-1 to TRBJ2-7; 7 bases are a match to TRBD1. The CDR3 sequence is 14 residues long. V lost 5 bases, J lost 3 bases, and 7 bases stayed unmatched. Germline CDR1 and CDR2: SGHAT and FQDESV (reference sequence). CDR3: CASSAGAGGYEQYF. In nucleotides, the CDR3 is TGTGCCAGCAGCGCCGGAGCAGGGGGCTACGAGCAGTACTTC.